This paragraph reports one T cell receptor (beta chain). The data originate from a study of blood T cell repertoires in COVID-19. The CDR3 has 16 amino acids. V lost 3 bases, J lost 4 bases, and 7 bases stayed unmatched. CDR1 is KGHDR and CDR2 is SFDVKD in the germline V gene. The protocol was immunoSEQ multiplex PCR, while the TCRdb copy is restricted to in-frame clones and leaves out a portion. The sample records approximately 260,000 clones, approximately 90% being singletons. This sequence joins TRBV24-1 and TRBJ1-5; the match to TRBD1 covers 8 bases. Sequenced material: peripheral blood. This sequence originates from a man between 60 and 75 years old who had recovered from COVID-19. The CDR3 spells CATSDADRGNNQPQHF. The CDR3 bases are TGTGCCACCAGTGATGCCGACAGGGGAAATAATCAGCCCCAGCATTTT.